Listed here is a single TCR beta chain. As yet, its antigen is unknown. Generated by immunoSEQ multiplex PCR, the TCRdb table keeps only in-frame clones and is missing some. The sample lists under 150,000 clones; just over 90% were seen once. These data belong to a study of cytomegalovirus exposure and HLA in healthy donors. The CDR3 totals 17 residues. J was trimmed by 5 bases and V by 1 base; bases with no gene match: 10. The germline V gene encodes CDR1 ENHRY and CDR2 SYGVKD. Study-wide results and limits: Listed as cytomegalovirus-associated were 164 TCR beta chains. That first-cohort TCR clusters tended to co-occur in the roughly 130 validation repertoires was found in a later analysis.

The sample comprised PBMCs. The chain couples TRBV10-3 to TRBJ2-3, with 9 bases aligning to TRBD2. The TCR originated in a man between 18 and 29 years old in good health and CMV-seronegative. In DNA form, the CDR3 reads TGTGCCATCAGTGAGTTCGATCCGGGACTAGCCGAAGATACGCAGTATTTT. Its protein is CAISEFDPGLAEDTQYF.